A selection of T cell receptor beta chains follows, all from one sample in a study of control samples from healthy donors and cancer patients. Here immunoSEQ multiplex PCR was the method, and the copy in TCRdb shows in-frame clones only, minus some. The sample contains some 250,000 clones, roughly 82% of which appear only once. Input material: PBMCs. The receptors stem from a woman aged 60-75 years with lung cancer. CDR3s include the opening cysteine and the closing phenylalanine or tryptophan. A D gene is named only where the DNA matches it firmly. A row's size may be missing; if present it is once, few, many or a size class.

TRBJ1-2 | TRBV6-6 | . | . | TGTGCCAGCAGACCTACAGACACCTTC | CASRPTDTF
TRBJ1-5 | TRBV10-3 | . | . | TGTGCCATCAGTGAGTCTGGACCGAATAATCAGCCCCAGCATTTT | CAISESGPNNQPQHF
TRBJ2-3 | TRBV7-6 | TRBD1 | . | TGTGCCAGCAGCTCGGGACAGCAGAGCACAGATACGCAGTATTTT | CASSSGQQSTDTQYF
TRBJ1-5 | TRBV19 | . | . | TGTGCCAGTAGTAAGGACCGGCTCCAGCCCCAGCATTTT | CASSKDRLQPQHF
TRBJ2-1 | TRBV28 | . | . | TGTGCCAGCAGTTTACCCCCACGAAACAATGAGCAGTTCTTC | CASSLPPRNNEQFF
TRBJ1-2 | TRBV29-1 | TRBD1 | . | TGCAGCTTACAGGGGGCACGCTATGGCTACACCTTC | CSLQGARYGYTF
TRBJ2-7 | TRBV14 | TRBD1 | few | TGTGCCAGCAGCCTACTCTTTGGACAGGGAGGAAACGAGCAGTACTTC | CASSLLFGQGGNEQYF
TRBJ2-2 | TRBV9 | . | . | TGTGCCAGCAGCGTTTCCGGGATTTCGAACACCGGGGAGCTGTTTTTT | CASSVSGISNTGELFF
TRBJ1-5 | TRBV5-5 | TRBD1 | . | TGTGCCAGCAGCCCCCTCCCCGGGACAGGGATGTTAGAGCAGCCCCAGCATTTT | CASSPLPGTGMLEQPQHF
TRBJ1-5 | TRBV12-3/TRBV12-4 | . | . | TGTGCCAGCAGTTTAGCGCATGGGCCCCAGCATTTT | CASSLAHGPQHF
TRBJ2-2 | TRBV4-1 | . | . | TGCGCCAGCAGCCAGGCTCAGGCCATGAACACCGGGGAGCTGTTTTTT | CASSQAQAMNTGELFF
TRBJ1-5 | TRBV5-1 | . | . | TGCGCCAGCAGCCTGGGGCCCTCCTCAGGAGGGCCCCAGCATTTT | CASSLGPSSGGPQHF
TRBJ1-3 | TRBV9 | . | . | TGTGCCGGCAGCATGAACTCGGGAAACACCATATATTTT | CAGSMNSGNTIYF
TRBJ1-5 | TRBV18 | TRBD1 | . | TGTGCCAGCTCAGCCCAACAGGGGGATCAGCCCCAGCATTTT | CASSAQQGDQPQHF
TRBJ2-1 | TRBV3-1/TRBV3-2 | . | . | TGTGCCAGCAGCCAAGTACCGCAAGGGGAGCAGTTCTTC | CASSQVPQGEQFF
TRBJ1-1 | TRBV12-3/TRBV12-4 | . | . | TGTGCCAGCGTATCCGCTAAGAACACTGAAGCTTTCTTT | CASVSAKNTEAFF
TRBJ1-3 | TRBV14 | . | few | TGTGCCAGCAGCCAAGATCCCCTTTGGGTAACCAGCTCTGGAAACACCATATATTTT | CASSQDPLWVTSSGNTIYF
TRBJ2-1 | TRBV11-2 | . | . | TGTGCCAGCAGCTTAGATCAGGTAGGGCTGAATGAGCAGTTCTTC | CASSLDQVGLNEQFF
TRBJ2-1 | TRBV7-2 | TRBD2 | . | TGTGCCAGCAGCCCGAGGGGACTAGCGGGTTACAATGAGCAGTTCTTC | CASSPRGLAGYNEQFF
TRBJ2-5 | TRBV19 | TRBD2 | . | TGTGCCAGTAGTTCGACTAGCGGGAGGGTGACCCAGTACTTC | CASSSTSGRVTQYF
TRBJ1-2 | TRBV3-1/TRBV3-2 | . | . | TGTGCCAGCAGCCAAGGGGGTGGCTACACCTTC | CASSQGGGYTF
TRBJ2-2 | TRBV19 | . | . | TGTGCCAGTAGTATAGTCAGCGGGACAACCAAATCCGGGGAGCTGTTTTTT | CASSIVSGTTKSGELFF
TRBJ1-2 | TRBV3-1/TRBV3-2 | . | . | TGTGCCTCTCGAGGGGGGGGCAGCTATGGCTACACCTTC | CASRGGGSYGYTF
TRBJ2-5 | TRBV7-3 | TRBD2 | . | TGTGCCAGCAGCTACGGGACTAGCGGGGTCGAGACCCAGTACTTC | CASSYGTSGVETQYF
TRBJ1-1 | TRBV5-1 | . | . | TGCGCCAGCAGCTTGGCCCCGGCCTCGAACACTGAAGCTTTCTTT | CASSLAPASNTEAFF
TRBJ1-6 | TRBV28 | . | once | TGTGCCAGCAGCCAGGGTATGAATTCACCCCTCCACTTT | CASSQGMNSPLHF
TRBJ2-3 | TRBV6-6 | TRBD2 | . | TGTGCCAGCAGTCGCGGCGAGAGGCGGGGGGACTATACGCAGTATTTT | CASSRGERRGDYTQYF
TRBJ1-1 | TRBV3-1/TRBV3-2 | . | . | TGTGCCAGCAGCCCATTCGTCCTGAACACTGAAGCTTTCTTT | CASSPFVLNTEAFF
TRBJ2-4 | TRBV29-1 | . | . | TGCAGCGGCGCTGAGGGGGTCGGAGACATTCAGTACTTC | CSGAEGVGDIQYF
TRBJ2-3 | TRBV29-1 | . | . | TGCAGCGTTGTGGGCAGCGTCACAGATACGCAGTATTTT | CSVVGSVTDTQYF
TRBJ2-4 | TRBV19 | . | once | TGTGCCAGTAGTATCGGGACTGCCAAAAACATTCAGTACTTC | CASSIGTAKNIQYF
TRBJ1-1 | TRBV5-1 | . | . | TGCGCCAGCAGCTTGTTCGTGTCGGGGGACACTGAAGCTTTCTTT | CASSLFVSGDTEAFF
TRBJ1-4 | TRBV6-1 | . | . | TGTGCCAGCAGTGAACCGGCCTTCGAAAAACTGTTTTTT | CASSEPAFEKLFF
TRBJ1-2 | TRBV9 | TRBD1 | . | TGTGCCAGCACCCGTCCGGGGCAGGGGGCTCCCTATGGCTACACCTTC | CASTRPGQGAPYGYTF
TRBJ1-2 | TRBV9 | TRBD1 | . | TGTGCCAGCAGCGTCGGACAGGGGACAAGTGGCTACACCTTC | CASSVGQGTSGYTF